The 22 T cell receptor beta chains presented below share a single source sample, sequenced in a study of blood T cell repertoires in COVID-19 (dated by TCRdb to about 2020). The library was prepared using the immunoSEQ multiplex PCR assay. The table comes from immuneACCESS by way of TCRdb, which keeps in-frame sequences with V and J called. Part of the clones is missing from these tables; in studies checked, under half for an unresolved V gene and the rest for unknown reasons. This sample comprises roughly 190,000 clones, 70% to 85% of them detected only once. The ten largest account for around 11% of the sample. Specimen: peripheral blood. The receptors shown here come from a woman aged 50 to 60 with acute or convalescent COVID-19.

This clone was counted once. The chain has TRBV4-3 and TRBJ2-2; 14 nucleotides line up with TRBD2. There are 19 residues in the CDR3. The J segment lost 0 bases and the V segment lost 4 bases, leaving 7 bases of the junction unmatched. Germline V gene sequence: CDR1 LGHNA, CDR2 YSLEER. DNA of the CDR3: TGCGCCAGCAGCCTACTCGGGACTAGCGGGGGTACGAACACCGGGGAGCTGTTTTTT. Translated, it gives CASSLLGTSGGTNTGELFF.

This chain uses TRBV4-2 with TRBJ1-2; D possibly corresponds to TRBD1 (6 bases). Germline values: CDR1 LGHNA, CDR2 YNFKEQ. The CDR3 consists of 15 residues. V was pared by 1 base and J by 4 bases, with 13 bases between. CDR3 sequence: CASSQAGGPLYGYTF. CDR3 sequence (DNA): TGTGCCAGCAGCCAAGCGGGGGGCCCCCTCTATGGCTACACCTTC.

The chain carries TRBV7-2 and TRBJ1-2; D call uncertain. V gave up 5 bases and J gave up 4 bases, with 17 bases separating them. Per germline, CDR1 SGHTA and CDR2 FQGNSA. This CDR3 contains 15 residues. CDR3 nucleotides: TGTGCCAGCAGCCCCGTGTCCCTAGGCGGCTATGGCTACACCTTC. It is translated as CASSPVSLGGYGYTF.

This chain links TRBV6-6 with TRBJ2-5; D gene ambiguous. Germline V gives CDR1 MNHNY, CDR2 SVGAGI (reference sequence). Trimming took 4 bases from V and 5 from J, leaving 20 bases between them. This CDR3 comprises 16 residues. Here the CDR3 DNA reads TGTGCCAGCAGTTCCCCGAGCACTGCTCGTCGGGAGACCCAGTACTTC. This sequence encodes CASSSPSTARRETQYF.

In DNA, the CDR3 is TGTGCCAGCAGCCAAGGGAGAATCGTTAATGAAAAACTGTTTTTT. Amino acid sequence: CASSQGRIVNEKLFF. The chain joins TRBV3-1 (or the pseudogene TRBV3-2) to TRBJ1-4; no clear D gene. The germline gives CDR1 LGHDT, CDR2 YNNKEL (reference sequence). The length of the CDR3 is 15 residues. V was clipped by 1 base and J by 4 bases, with 10 bases between them.

The chain links TRBV10-1 to TRBJ2-7; 9 positions match TRBD1. The germline V gene has CDR1 WNHNN and CDR2 SYGVQD (reference sequence). The CDR3 contains 14 residues. J lost 3 bases, V lost 6 bases, and 6 bases had no gene match. CDR3 sequence: CASSASGQGYEQYF. CDR3 sequence (DNA): TGCGCCAGCAGCGCCTCGGGACAGGGCTACGAGCAGTACTTC.

This clone occurred a few times. This chain connects TRBV4-1 to TRBJ1-1; no definite D call. The CDR3 covers 14 residues. V shed 1 base and J shed 1 base, with 7 bases lying between them. Germline V gene lookup returns CDR1 MGHRA and CDR2 YSYEKL. The CDR3 region is CASSQGPQNTEAFF. The CDR3 nucleotides read TGCGCCAGCAGCCAAGGTCCCCAGAACACTGAAGCTTTCTTT.

V and J are TRBV30 and TRBJ1-6, with 7 bases aligning to TRBD1. The CDR3 is 15 amino acids. CDR1 GTSNPN and CDR2 SVGIG come from the germline V gene (reference sequence). V gave up 3 bases and J gave up 8 bases; unmatched junction bases: 10. The CDR3 protein is CAWSAETGIYSPLHF. CDR3 bases: TGTGCCTGGAGCGCCGAGACAGGGATCTATTCACCCCTCCACTTT.

V gene TRBV19 combines with J gene TRBJ2-3; tentatively, D is TRBD1 (5 bases). V was pared by 8 bases and J by 8 bases, with 23 bases between. This CDR3 region has 15 residues. Per the germline V gene, CDR1 is LNHDA and CDR2 is SQIVND (reference sequence). DNA of the CDR3: TGTGCCAGTGGTAATTCTCAGGGAAGGTCGGGTACGCAGTATTTT. Protein sequence: CASGNSQGRSGTQYF. The whole variable domain, filled in from reference TRBV19 and TRBJ2-3, reads DGGITQSPKYLFRKEGQNVTLSCEQNLNHDAMYWYRQDPGQGLRLIYYSQIVNDFQKGDIAEGYSVSREKKESFPLTVTSAQKNPTAFYLCASGNSQGRSGTQYFGPGTRLTVL.

This chain joins TRBV12-3 or TRBV12-4 and TRBJ1-4; TRBD1 agrees at 9 bases. Trimming took 8 bases from V and 11 from J; bases not matched to a gene: 6. The CDR3 sequence is 12 residues long. The CDR3 bases are TGTGCCAGCTGTAAGACAGGGGGGAAACTGTTTTTT. Protein product: CASCKTGGKLFF.

This chain links TRBV10-3 with TRBJ2-5, with TRBD2 identical over 11 bases. The CDR3 extends over 16 amino acids. With 8 bases clipped from V and 4 bases from J, the junction kept 12 bases outside the gene matches. Germline V gene sequence: CDR1 ENHRY, CDR2 SYGVKD. CDR3 residues: CAIGTSGRTLGETQYF. CDR3 sequence (DNA): TGTGCCATCGGAACTAGCGGGAGAACACTAGGAGAGACCCAGTACTTC.

CDR3 bases: TGTGCCAGCAGCCTTGGACTAGCGTCACGTACAGATACGCAGTATTTT. This codes for CASSLGLASRTDTQYF. The chain has TRBV14 and TRBJ2-3, with 9 bases matching TRBD2. CDR3 length equals 16 residues. The germline CDR1 and CDR2 sequences are SGHDN and FVKESK. V trimming: 4 bases; J trimming: 3 bases; junction bases outside the gene matches: 8.

The rearrangement joins TRBV24-1 to TRBJ2-4; D gene unclear. Germline CDR1 reads KGHDR; CDR2 reads SFDVKD. V was cut by 7 bases and J by 1 base, with 16 bases left in between. This CDR3 region has 16 residues. The CDR3 reads CATSDSRNGAKNIQYF. The CDR3 region has the DNA TGTGCCACCAGCGACTCAAGGAATGGGGCCAAAAACATTCAGTACTTC.

This clone was counted between two and nine times. The rearrangement joins TRBV28 to TRBJ1-5; D is undetermined. This CDR3 contains 14 residues. V dropped 2 bases and J dropped 4 bases, with 9 bases sitting between them. In germline, CDR1 is MDHEN, CDR2 SYDVKM. The CDR3 protein is CASSLLSGNQPQHF. The CDR3 DNA reads as TGTGCCAGCAGTTTACTTTCGGGGAATCAGCCCCAGCATTTT.

The chain uses TRBV15 and TRBJ1-5; D unclear. The CDR3 has 16 residues. The germline gives CDR1 LNHNV, CDR2 YYDKDF (reference sequence). V dropped 0 bases and J dropped 4 bases, with 13 bases sitting between them. The CDR3 loop reads CATSRDHPSANQPQHF. The CDR3 bases are TGTGCCACCAGCAGAGATCACCCGTCTGCGAATCAGCCCCAGCATTTT.

V is TRBV6-2 or TRBV6-3 and J is TRBJ2-5; 8 nucleotides align to TRBD2. The CDR3 runs to 13 residues. Germline V gives CDR1 MNHEY, CDR2 SVGEGT. V shed 4 bases, J shed 7 bases, and the junction held 5 bases outside the gene matches. The CDR3 spells CASSWGREGTQYF. DNA of the CDR3: TGTGCCAGCAGTTGGGGACGGGAGGGGACCCAGTACTTC.

The V and J genes are TRBV19 and TRBJ1-5; 7 positions agree with TRBD1. Germline trimming cut 7 bases from V and 4 bases from J; bases unmatched to any gene: 16. CDR1 and CDR2 from the germline V gene are LNHDA and SQIVND (reference sequence). The CDR3 is made up of 17 amino acids. The CDR3, as DNA: TGTGCCAGTACTCACTACGGGGAGACAGGGCAAAATCAGCCCCAGCATTTT. It translates to CASTHYGETGQNQPQHF.

The CDR3 DNA is TGCGCCAGCAGCTTGGGCGGGAGGTCCGACGAGCAGTACTTC. Its protein product is CASSLGGRSDEQYF. V and J are TRBV5-1 and TRBJ2-7; the match to TRBD2 covers 8 bases. This CDR3 spans 14 amino acids. Looked up from germline, CDR1 is SGHRS and CDR2 is YFSETQ. V gave up 0 bases and J gave up 5 bases; unmatched junction bases: 4.

This rearrangement joins TRBV20-1 to TRBJ2-3; D gene unclear. V lost 0 bases and J 5 bases, leaving 3 bases between the germline ends. Germline CDR1 and CDR2: DFQATT and SNEGSKA (reference sequence). CDR3 length equals 11 residues. The CDR3 loop is CSARDLDTQYF. The DNA for the CDR3 is TGCAGTGCTAGAGATCTAGATACGCAGTATTTT.

The rearrangement uses TRBV5-4 and TRBJ2-3, with 8 bases identical to TRBD1. This CDR3 comprises 17 residues. Germline CDR1 is SGHNT and CDR2 is YYREEE (reference sequence). With 1 base clipped from V and 1 base from J, the junction kept 8 bases outside the gene matches. CDR3 in amino acids: CASSLTPTGGGTDTQYF. Here the CDR3 DNA reads TGTGCCAGCAGCTTGACGCCCACAGGGGGTGGCACAGATACGCAGTATTTT.

V and J are TRBV25-1 and TRBJ2-7, with TRBD1 identical over 9 bases. With 6 bases clipped from V and 4 bases from J, the junction kept 4 bases outside the gene matches. The CDR3 sequence is 13 residues long. Germline assignment: CDR1 MGHDK and CDR2 SYGVNS. CDR3 bases: TGTGCCAGCAGGACAGGGGGAGTGTACGAGCAGTACTTC. It translates to CASRTGGVYEQYF.

V and J are TRBV7-2 and TRBJ2-2; a possible D gene is TRBD1 (5 bases). Trimming took 2 bases from V and 5 from J, leaving 18 bases between them. The CDR3 has 17 residues. Germline CDR1 SGHTA, CDR2 FQGNSA. The CDR3 DNA follows: TGTGCCAGCAGCTTAATCAACTTGGGTCGGACAACCGGGGAGCTGTTTTTT. Residues: CASSLINLGRTTGELFF.